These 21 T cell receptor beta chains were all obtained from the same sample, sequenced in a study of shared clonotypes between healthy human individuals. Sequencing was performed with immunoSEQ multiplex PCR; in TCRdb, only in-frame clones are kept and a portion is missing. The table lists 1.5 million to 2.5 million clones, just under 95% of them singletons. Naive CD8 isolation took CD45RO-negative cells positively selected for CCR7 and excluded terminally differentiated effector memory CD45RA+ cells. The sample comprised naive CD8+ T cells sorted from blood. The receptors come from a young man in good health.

Written as DNA, the CDR3 is TGTGCCAGCAGTTTTTCCGGGGGCAATCAGCCCCAGCATTTT. It codes for CASSFSGGNQPQHF. V and J are TRBV7-9 and TRBJ1-5; no clear D. V lost 6 bases and J 2 bases, leaving 11 bases between the germline ends. The germline V gene encodes CDR1 SEHNR and CDR2 FQNEAQ (reference sequence). CDR3 size: 14 residues.

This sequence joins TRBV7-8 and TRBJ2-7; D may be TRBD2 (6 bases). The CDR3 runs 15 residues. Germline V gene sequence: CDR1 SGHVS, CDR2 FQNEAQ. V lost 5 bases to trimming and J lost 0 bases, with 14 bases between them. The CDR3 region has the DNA TGTGCCAGCAGCCTAGAGGGACTCCGCTCCTACGAGCAGTACTTC. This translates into CASSLEGLRSYEQYF.

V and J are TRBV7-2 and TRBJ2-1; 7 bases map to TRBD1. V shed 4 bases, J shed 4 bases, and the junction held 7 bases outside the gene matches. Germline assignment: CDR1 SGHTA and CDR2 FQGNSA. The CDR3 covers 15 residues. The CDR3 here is CASSSGTDLYNEQFF. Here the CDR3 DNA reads TGTGCCAGCAGCTCTGGGACAGACCTATACAATGAGCAGTTCTTC.

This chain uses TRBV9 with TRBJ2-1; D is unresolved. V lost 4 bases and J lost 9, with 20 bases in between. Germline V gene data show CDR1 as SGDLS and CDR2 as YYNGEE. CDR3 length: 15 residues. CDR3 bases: TGTGCCAGCAGCTCCGGAGCAGCCGGCATTCTTGAGCAGTTCTTC. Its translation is CASSSGAAGILEQFF.

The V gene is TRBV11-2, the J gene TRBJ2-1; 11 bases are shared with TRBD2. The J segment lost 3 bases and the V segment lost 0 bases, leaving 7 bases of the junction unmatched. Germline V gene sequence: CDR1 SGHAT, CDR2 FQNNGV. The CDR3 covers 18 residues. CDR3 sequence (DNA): TGTGCCAGCAGCTTAGATGTAGCGGGAGGGCCGAGCTACAATGAGCAGTTCTTC. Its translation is CASSLDVAGGPSYNEQFF.

CDR3 DNA sequence: TGTGCCAGTGGCCAGGGCGGGGAGCTGTTTTTT. It specifies CASGQGGELFF. The gene calls are TRBV6-6 and TRBJ2-2, with D possibly TRBD1 on 5 matching bases. The V and J ends lost 9 bases and 7 bases respectively, with 9 bases between them. The CDR3 contains 11 residues. Germline V gene data show CDR1 as MNHNY and CDR2 as SVGAGI (reference sequence).

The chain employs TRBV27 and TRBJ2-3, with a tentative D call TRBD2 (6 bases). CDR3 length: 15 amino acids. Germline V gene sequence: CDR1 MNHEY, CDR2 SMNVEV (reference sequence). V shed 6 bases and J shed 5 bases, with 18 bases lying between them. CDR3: CASRWLGGTRDTQYF. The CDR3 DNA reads TGTGCCAGCAGATGGCTAGGCGGGACGCGAGATACGCAGTATTTT.

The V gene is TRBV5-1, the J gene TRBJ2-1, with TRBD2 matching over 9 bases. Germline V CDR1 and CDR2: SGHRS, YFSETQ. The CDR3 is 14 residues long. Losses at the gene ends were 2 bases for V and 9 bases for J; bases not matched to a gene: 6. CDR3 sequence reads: CASSLAGGMVEQFF. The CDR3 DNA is TGCGCCAGCAGCTTAGCGGGAGGTATGGTTGAGCAGTTCTTC.

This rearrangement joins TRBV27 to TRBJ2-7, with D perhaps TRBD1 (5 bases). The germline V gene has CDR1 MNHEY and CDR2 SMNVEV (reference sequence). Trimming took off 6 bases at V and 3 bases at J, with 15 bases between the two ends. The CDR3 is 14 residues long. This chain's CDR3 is CASRAIRGLYEQYF. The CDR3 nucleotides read TGTGCCAGCAGGGCCATAAGGGGCCTCTACGAGCAGTACTTC.

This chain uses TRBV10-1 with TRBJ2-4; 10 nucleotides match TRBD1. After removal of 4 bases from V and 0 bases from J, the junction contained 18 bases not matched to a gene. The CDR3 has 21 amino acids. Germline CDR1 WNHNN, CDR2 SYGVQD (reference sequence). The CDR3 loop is CASSVRQGACEPRTAKNIQYF. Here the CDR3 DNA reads TGCGCCAGCAGTGTCCGACAGGGGGCTTGTGAGCCTAGGACAGCCAAAAACATTCAGTACTTC.

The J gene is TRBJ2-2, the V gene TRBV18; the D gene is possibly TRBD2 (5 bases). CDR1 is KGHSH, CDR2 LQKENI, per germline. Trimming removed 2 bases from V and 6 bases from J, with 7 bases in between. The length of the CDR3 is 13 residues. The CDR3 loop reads CASSPGSPGELFF. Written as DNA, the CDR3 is TGTGCCAGCTCACCAGGGAGTCCCGGGGAGCTGTTTTTT.

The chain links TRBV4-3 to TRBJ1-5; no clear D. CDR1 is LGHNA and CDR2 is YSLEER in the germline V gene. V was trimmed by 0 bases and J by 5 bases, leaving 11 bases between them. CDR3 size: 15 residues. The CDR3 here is CASSQDGLKDQPQHF. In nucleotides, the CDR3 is TGCGCCAGCAGCCAAGATGGATTAAAGGATCAGCCCCAGCATTTT.

The chain's CDR3 is CASSPPGSWTYNEQFF. The CDR3 bases are TGTGCCAGCAGTCCCCCCGGTTCGTGGACCTACAATGAGCAGTTCTTC. The V and J genes are TRBV27 and TRBJ2-1; D is unclear. The V gene's germline CDR1 is MNHEY and CDR2 SMNVEV (reference sequence). Trimming left V 5 bases short and J 2 bases short, with 16 bases between. The CDR3 extends over 16 amino acids.

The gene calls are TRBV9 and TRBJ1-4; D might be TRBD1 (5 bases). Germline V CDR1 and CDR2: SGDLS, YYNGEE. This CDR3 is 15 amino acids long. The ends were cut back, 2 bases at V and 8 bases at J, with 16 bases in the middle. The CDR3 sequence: CASSVDGGVQEKLFF. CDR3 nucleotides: TGTGCCAGCAGCGTCGACGGGGGGGTTCAAGAAAAACTGTTTTTT.

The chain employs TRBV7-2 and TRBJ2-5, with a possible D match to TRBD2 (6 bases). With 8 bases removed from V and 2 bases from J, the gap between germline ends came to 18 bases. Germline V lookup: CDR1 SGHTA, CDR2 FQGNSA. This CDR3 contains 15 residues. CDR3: CASSFGRDGQETQYF. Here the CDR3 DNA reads TGTGCCAGCTCCTTCGGGCGGGACGGTCAAGAGACCCAGTACTTC.

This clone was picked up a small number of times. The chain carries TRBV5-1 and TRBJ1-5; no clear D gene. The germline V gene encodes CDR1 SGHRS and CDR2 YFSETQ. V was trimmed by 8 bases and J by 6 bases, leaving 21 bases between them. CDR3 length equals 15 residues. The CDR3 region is CARTSADPTAQPQHF. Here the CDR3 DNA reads TGCGCCAGGACCTCGGCAGACCCCACGGCTCAGCCCCAGCATTTT.

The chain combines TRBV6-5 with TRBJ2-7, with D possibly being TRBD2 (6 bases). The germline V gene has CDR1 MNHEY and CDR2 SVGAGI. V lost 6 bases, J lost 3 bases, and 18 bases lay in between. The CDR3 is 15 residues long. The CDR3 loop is CASSLMGLQNYEQYF. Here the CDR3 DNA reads TGTGCCAGCAGCCTGATGGGACTGCAAAACTACGAGCAGTACTTC.

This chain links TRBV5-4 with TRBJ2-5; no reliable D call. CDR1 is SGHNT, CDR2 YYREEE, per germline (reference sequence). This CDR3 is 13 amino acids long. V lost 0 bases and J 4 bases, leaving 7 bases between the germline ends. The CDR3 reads CASSLGGTETQYF. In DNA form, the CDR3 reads TGTGCCAGCAGCTTGGGGGGAACAGAGACCCAGTACTTC.

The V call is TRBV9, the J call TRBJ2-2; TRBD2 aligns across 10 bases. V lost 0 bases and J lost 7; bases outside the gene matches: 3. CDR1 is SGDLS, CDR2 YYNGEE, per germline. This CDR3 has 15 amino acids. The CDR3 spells CASSVEGLAFGELFF. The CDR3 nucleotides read TGTGCCAGCAGCGTAGAGGGACTAGCGTTCGGGGAGCTGTTTTTT.

The CDR3 sequence is CAGGQDSSYEQYF. CDR3 DNA: TGTGCCGGAGGACAGGACAGCTCCTACGAGCAGTACTTC. The J gene is TRBJ2-7, the V gene TRBV7-9, with 7 bases matching TRBD1. Trimming cost V 11 bases and J 0 bases; bases outside gene matches: 7. The V gene's germline CDR1 is SEHNR and CDR2 FQNEAQ (reference sequence). This CDR3 is built from 13 residues.

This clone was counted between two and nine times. CDR3 region: CASSYAGQHNEQFF. The CDR3 bases are TGTGCCAGCAGTTACGCCGGACAGCACAATGAGCAGTTCTTC. The chain has TRBV6-5 and TRBJ2-1; D possibly corresponds to TRBD1 (6 bases). CDR1 and CDR2 from the germline V gene are MNHEY and SVGAGI. The CDR3 spans 14 residues. V dropped 2 bases and J dropped 5 bases, with 10 bases sitting between them.